Presented here are 18 T cell receptor beta chains from one specimen sequenced in a study of cytomegalovirus exposure and HLA in healthy donors. This PCR relied on a set of 60 Vbeta primers and 13 Jbeta primers. Profiled with immunoSEQ multiplex PCR; TCRdb holds only in-frame clones, not every one. Among nearly 80,000 clones listed, around 77% were seen once. The sample taken for sequencing was PBMCs. The source is a woman between 35 and 50 years old in good health and CMV-seropositive.

The V gene is TRBV29-1, the J gene TRBJ2-1; 14 bases line up with TRBD2. Germline V CDR1 and CDR2: SQVTM, ANQGSEA. V trimming: 4 bases; J trimming: 10 bases; junction bases outside the gene matches: 6. This CDR3 contains 14 residues. The CDR3 nucleotides read TGCAGCGTTGGGGGGACTAGCGGGGGCCCAGAGCAGTTCTTC. Its protein is CSVGGTSGGPEQFF.

This clone appeared once. The chain is built from TRBV5-1 and TRBJ2-1; 8 nucleotides match TRBD2. Germline V gene sequence: CDR1 SGHRS, CDR2 YFSETQ. The CDR3 spans 15 residues. V trimming: 5 bases; J trimming: 7 bases; junction bases outside the gene matches: 11. In DNA form, the CDR3 reads TGCGCCAGCAGTCCAAGTAGCGGGATGCTAAATGAGCAGTTCTTC. Translated, it gives CASSPSSGMLNEQFF.

V is TRBV6-5 and J is TRBJ2-1; TRBD1 is a possible D gene (5 bases). Trimming pared 5 bases from V and 10 bases from J, leaving 12 bases between. CDR1 MNHEY and CDR2 SVGAGI come from the germline V gene. The CDR3 length is 12 residues. CDR3 coding DNA: TGTGCCAGCAGTCAAACAGGTGTCGAGCAGTTCTTC. It yields the protein CASSQTGVEQFF.

The chain uses TRBV5-1 and TRBJ2-1, with a possible D match to TRBD2 (6 bases). CDR1 and CDR2 (germline): SGHRS, YFSETQ. This CDR3 has 14 residues. Trimming took 4 bases from V and 8 from J, leaving 16 bases between them. CDR3 in DNA: TGCGCCAGCAGCCGCGGGGCACCTTCGGATGAGCAGTTCTTC. This codes for CASSRGAPSDEQFF.

The chain couples TRBV5-6 to TRBJ2-1, with D uncertain. Germline loops: CDR1 SGHDT, CDR2 YYEEEE. This CDR3 region has 15 residues. The V end was cut by 0 bases, the J end by 0 bases, with 7 bases between. CDR3 sequence: CASSLGLPSYNEQFF. The CDR3 region has the DNA TGTGCCAGCAGCTTGGGACTGCCCTCCTACAATGAGCAGTTCTTC.

The chain is built from TRBV9 and TRBJ2-7; TRBD1 aligns across 7 bases. After removal of 0 bases from V and 3 bases from J, the junction contained 6 bases not matched to a gene. The germline V gene has CDR1 SGDLS and CDR2 YYNGEE. CDR3 length equals 15 residues. The CDR3 region is CASSVGDSVGYEQYF. The CDR3 nucleotides are TGTGCCAGCAGCGTAGGGGACAGTGTTGGCTACGAGCAGTACTTC.

This sequence joins TRBV6-6 and TRBJ1-5; no reliable D call. Trimming shortened V by 2 bases and J by 9 bases, and 14 bases separated the two germline ends. From germline, CDR1 is MNHNY and CDR2 SVGAGI (reference sequence). The CDR3 length is 14 residues. CDR3 bases: TGTGCCAGCAGTTACGGTGTAGTATCCTCGCCCCAGCATTTT. This sequence encodes CASSYGVVSSPQHF.

Concerning this clone itself: A far larger clone is one base from this, pointing to a likely read error. V is TRBV7-9 and J is TRBJ1-1; D ambiguous. V lost 2 bases to trimming and J lost 5 bases, with 12 bases between them. The germline CDR1 and CDR2 sequences are SEHNR and FQNEAQ (reference sequence). The CDR3 totals 14 residues. CDR3 in amino acids: CASSLRSGVTEAFF. The DNA of the CDR3 is TGTGCCAGCAGCTTAAGATCCGGAGTGACTGAAGCTTTCTTT.

The V call is TRBV30, the J call TRBJ2-7, with unresolved D. This CDR3 comprises 13 residues. Germline values: CDR1 GTSNPN, CDR2 SVGIG (reference sequence). V was shortened by 0 bases and J by 4 bases, with 10 bases between the two germline ends. CDR3 in DNA: TGTGCCTGGAGTGTAGGAGACGCGTACGAGCAGTACTTC. Translation: CAWSVGDAYEQYF.

V usage is TRBV10-3 and J usage is TRBJ2-5; D is unresolved. V shed 7 bases and J shed 5 bases, with 14 bases lying between them. CDR1 is ENHRY and CDR2 is SYGVKD in the germline V gene. CDR3 size: 13 residues. CDR3 residues: CAIKSAGAETQYF. In nucleotides, the CDR3 is TGTGCCATCAAGAGCGCCGGAGCGGAGACCCAGTACTTC.

V gene TRBV2 combines with J gene TRBJ2-7; 12 bases are a match to TRBD1. V lost 6 bases and J lost 6; bases outside the gene matches: 9. The CDR3 has 15 amino acids. Germline lookup yields CDR1 SNHLY and CDR2 FYNNEI. The CDR3: CASREPGQGAREQYF. The DNA for the CDR3 is TGTGCCAGCAGAGAACCGGGACAGGGGGCTCGCGAGCAGTACTTC.

V gene TRBV13 combines with J gene TRBJ2-7; TRBD2 agrees at 12 bases. CDR1 is PRHDT, CDR2 FYEKMQ, per germline (reference sequence). CDR3 length equals 15 residues. V was clipped by 6 bases and J by 5 bases; unmatched bases: 8. In DNA form, the CDR3 reads TGTGCCAGCAGGCAGACTAGCGGGGGATTCCACGAGCAGTACTTC. As protein: CASRQTSGGFHEQYF.

This clone was recorded only once. The chain links TRBV2 to TRBJ2-5; TRBD1 aligns across 10 bases. Germline V gene lookup returns CDR1 SNHLY and CDR2 FYNNEI. After removal of 6 bases from V and 5 bases from J, the junction contained 6 bases not matched to a gene. The CDR3 consists of 14 residues. CDR3 protein: CASRGTGVWETQYF. For the CDR3, the DNA is TGTGCCAGCAGAGGGACAGGGGTTTGGGAGACCCAGTACTTC.

This clone was observed a single time. The rearrangement uses TRBV6-5 and TRBJ1-2; perhaps TRBD1 as D (5 bases). Germline CDR1 reads MNHEY; CDR2 reads SVGAGI. CDR3 length: 14 residues. V was pared by 2 bases and J by 6 bases, with 13 bases between. CDR3 protein: CASSYDQGGNGYTF. CDR3 nucleotide sequence: TGTGCCAGCAGTTACGACCAGGGTGGAAATGGCTACACCTTC.

This clone was detected once. The rearrangement uses TRBV20-1 and TRBJ2-7; unclear D gene. Trimming cost V 3 bases and J 6 bases, with 9 bases left between them. The CDR3 loop spans 11 amino acids. CDR1 DFQATT and CDR2 SNEGSKA come from the germline V gene (reference sequence). CDR3 nucleotide sequence: TGCAGTGCTAGGAGTGCTGGCGAGCAGTACTTC. Its translation is CSARSAGEQYF.

This clone was observed a few times. V is TRBV7-3 and J is TRBJ2-7; 8 nucleotides line up with TRBD1. CDR3 length equals 13 residues. With V trimmed by 10 bases and J by 3 bases, 8 bases remained unmatched. Germline CDR1 and CDR2: SGHTA and FQGTGA. The CDR3 DNA sequence: TGTGCCACCTCCCGGGACAGGAACTACGAGCAGTACTTC. Its translation is CATSRDRNYEQYF. Combining the CDR3 with reference TRBV7-3 and TRBJ2-7 gives the whole variable domain GAGVSQTPSNKVTEKGKYVELRCDPISGHTALYWYRQSLGQGPEFLIYFQGTGAADDSGLPNDRFFAVRPEGSVSTLKIQRTERGDSAVYLCATSRDRNYEQYFGPGTRLTVT.

J is TRBJ2-2 and V is TRBV30; TRBD1 aligns across 7 bases. The V gene's germline CDR1 is GTSNPN and CDR2 SVGIG (reference sequence). V shed 2 bases and J 4 bases; nucleotides not matched to a gene: 7. The CDR3 has 15 amino acids. The CDR3 here is CAWSSGQLATGELFF. CDR3 DNA: TGTGCCTGGAGTTCGGGACAGCTCGCCACCGGGGAGCTGTTTTTT.

V usage is TRBV10-1 and J usage is TRBJ2-7; TRBD2 is a possible D gene (5 bases). V was trimmed by 6 bases and J by 4 bases, leaving 25 bases between them. The CDR3 sequence is 17 residues long. The germline V gene has CDR1 WNHNN and CDR2 SYGVQD (reference sequence). The CDR3 sequence: CASRGIGNPAPLYEQYF. DNA of the CDR3: TGCGCCAGCAGGGGGATCGGGAACCCGGCTCCCTTGTACGAGCAGTACTTC.